The rows below give T cell receptor beta chains drawn from one sample of a study of blood T cell repertoires in COVID-19. TCRdb's copy holds only in-frame clones and misses some; the assay was immunoSEQ multiplex PCR. The data show 70,000 or so clones, with about nine tenths seen just once and around 5% held by the top ten. Sequencing was performed on peripheral blood. The receptors shown here come from a woman aged 18-29 years with acute or convalescent COVID-19. Each CDR3 is given with its conserved first and last residue. The D gene is left open where the match is weak. A clone size is listed for some rows: how often the clone was seen (once, few, many), or a class if it is expanded.

v_call: TRBV28
j_call: TRBJ1-4
d_call: TRBD1
clone_size: .
cdr3_aa: CASSPRQGATNEKLFF
cdr3_nt: TGTGCCAGCAGCCCTCGACAGGGGGCAACTAATGAAAAACTGTTTTTT

v_call: TRBV7-2
j_call: TRBJ2-1
d_call: .
clone_size: .
cdr3_aa: CASSQYYNEQFF
cdr3_nt: TGTGCCAGCAGCCAGTACTACAATGAGCAGTTCTTC

v_call: TRBV7-2
j_call: TRBJ2-5
d_call: TRBD2
clone_size: .
cdr3_aa: CASSQRGSGRLQETQYF
cdr3_nt: TGTGCCAGCAGCCAGCGGGGTAGCGGGAGACTCCAAGAGACCCAGTACTTC

v_call: TRBV7-2
j_call: TRBJ2-3
d_call: .
clone_size: .
cdr3_aa: CASNPLGGADTQYF
cdr3_nt: TGTGCCAGCAACCCCCTCGGGGGAGCAGATACGCAGTATTTT

v_call: TRBV29-1
j_call: TRBJ2-5
d_call: TRBD2
clone_size: .
cdr3_aa: CSVDAGVETQYF
cdr3_nt: TGCAGCGTTGACGCGGGGGTTGAGACCCAGTACTTC

v_call: TRBV10-3
j_call: TRBJ2-2
d_call: TRBD1
clone_size: once
cdr3_aa: CAISEGQGVAGELFF
cdr3_nt: TGTGCCATCAGTGAAGGACAGGGGGTTGCCGGGGAGCTGTTTTTT

v_call: TRBV24-1
j_call: TRBJ2-2
d_call: .
clone_size: few
cdr3_aa: CASTHNTGELFF
cdr3_nt: TGTGCCAGCACACATAACACCGGGGAGCTGTTTTTT

v_call: TRBV29-1
j_call: TRBJ1-1
d_call: .
clone_size: .
cdr3_aa: CSVREQGDTEAFF
cdr3_nt: TGCAGCGTGAGGGAACAGGGTGACACTGAAGCTTTCTTT

v_call: TRBV10-3
j_call: TRBJ1-1
d_call: .
clone_size: .
cdr3_aa: CAISGAGVNTEAFF
cdr3_nt: TGTGCCATCAGTGGTGCAGGGGTGAACACTGAAGCTTTCTTT

v_call: TRBV7-9
j_call: TRBJ1-4
d_call: TRBD1
clone_size: .
cdr3_aa: CASSTGQASRGEKLFF
cdr3_nt: TGTGCCAGCAGCACAGGACAGGCCTCGAGGGGTGAAAAACTGTTTTTT

v_call: TRBV5-1
j_call: TRBJ2-1
d_call: TRBD2
clone_size: .
cdr3_aa: CASSLQLAGAYNEQFF
cdr3_nt: TGCGCCAGCAGCTTGCAACTAGCGGGTGCATACAATGAGCAGTTCTTC

v_call: TRBV7-9
j_call: TRBJ2-1
d_call: TRBD2
clone_size: once
cdr3_aa: CASSSPSGSSYNEQFF
cdr3_nt: TGTGCCAGCAGCTCTCCTAGCGGGAGCTCCTACAATGAGCAGTTCTTC

v_call: TRBV2
j_call: TRBJ1-1
d_call: .
clone_size: .
cdr3_aa: CASNTRGGNTEAFF
cdr3_nt: TGTGCCAGCAACACCCGGGGGGGAAACACTGAAGCTTTCTTT

v_call: TRBV6-5
j_call: TRBJ2-7
d_call: .
clone_size: few
cdr3_aa: CASSRGGTYEQYF
cdr3_nt: TGTGCCAGCTCTCGAGGGGGAACCTACGAGCAGTACTTC

v_call: TRBV3-1/TRBV3-2
j_call: TRBJ2-5
d_call: TRBD2
clone_size: .
cdr3_aa: CASRPSRARPGLAGGETQYF
cdr3_nt: TGTGCCAGCAGGCCAAGTCGCGCCCGACCCGGACTAGCGGGGGGCGAGACCCAGTACTTC

v_call: TRBV6-5
j_call: TRBJ1-4
d_call: .
clone_size: .
cdr3_aa: CASSLLFDRDNEKLFF
cdr3_nt: TGTGCCAGCAGTTTATTATTCGACAGAGATAATGAAAAACTGTTTTTT

v_call: TRBV7-2
j_call: TRBJ2-7
d_call: TRBD2
clone_size: .
cdr3_aa: CASSLDPRTSGSHNEQYF
cdr3_nt: TGTGCCAGCAGCTTAGACCCGAGGACTAGCGGGAGCCATAACGAGCAGTACTTC

v_call: TRBV2
j_call: TRBJ1-1
d_call: .
clone_size: .
cdr3_aa: CASSHPRGQGGSTEAFF
cdr3_nt: TGTGCCAGCAGTCACCCGAGGGGCCAGGGAGGGAGCACTGAAGCTTTCTTT

v_call: TRBV11-2
j_call: TRBJ2-3
d_call: TRBD1
clone_size: .
cdr3_aa: CASSSQGLRGTDTQYF
cdr3_nt: TGTGCCAGCAGCTCACAGGGGCTCCGAGGTACGGATACGCAGTATTTT

v_call: TRBV11-1
j_call: TRBJ2-5
d_call: TRBD1
clone_size: .
cdr3_aa: CASSSDRVKTQYF
cdr3_nt: TGTGCCAGCAGCTCCGACAGGGTGAAGACCCAGTACTTC

v_call: TRBV5-8
j_call: TRBJ1-2
d_call: .
clone_size: .
cdr3_aa: CASSFISNYGYTF
cdr3_nt: TGTGCCAGCAGCTTTATCAGTAACTATGGCTACACCTTC

v_call: TRBV5-4
j_call: TRBJ2-6
d_call: .
clone_size: .
cdr3_aa: CASSLAGAGANVLTF
cdr3_nt: TGTGCCAGCAGCTTGGCGGGGGCTGGGGCCAACGTCCTGACTTTC

v_call: TRBV4-1
j_call: TRBJ2-7
d_call: .
clone_size: .
cdr3_aa: CASSPRTGFENEQYF
cdr3_nt: TGCGCCAGCAGCCCCCGGACGGGGTTCGAAAACGAGCAGTACTTC

v_call: TRBV7-9
j_call: TRBJ2-5
d_call: TRBD2
clone_size: .
cdr3_aa: CASSLGLAGGVETQYF
cdr3_nt: TGTGCCAGCAGCTTAGGACTAGCGGGGGGTGTGGAGACCCAGTACTTC

v_call: TRBV5-1
j_call: TRBJ1-2
d_call: TRBD1
clone_size: .
cdr3_aa: CASSLEDRGPDGYTF
cdr3_nt: TGCGCCAGCAGCTTGGAGGACAGGGGTCCTGATGGCTACACCTTC

v_call: TRBV5-1
j_call: TRBJ2-6
d_call: .
clone_size: .
cdr3_aa: CASSIQDAGANVLTF
cdr3_nt: TGCGCCAGCAGCATACAGGATGCTGGGGCCAACGTCCTGACTTTC

v_call: TRBV27
j_call: TRBJ2-7
d_call: TRBD2
clone_size: once
cdr3_aa: CASSLGAGYEQYF
cdr3_nt: TGTGCCAGCAGTTTAGGAGCGGGATATGAGCAGTACTTC

v_call: TRBV14
j_call: TRBJ2-1
d_call: .
clone_size: .
cdr3_aa: CASSPYHPRQGGYNEQFF
cdr3_nt: TGTGCCAGCAGCCCATACCACCCAAGACAGGGAGGCTACAATGAGCAGTTCTTC

v_call: TRBV4-1
j_call: TRBJ1-1
d_call: .
clone_size: .
cdr3_aa: CASSVRTGTPAEAFF
cdr3_nt: TGCGCCAGCAGCGTACGGACGGGGACACCCGCTGAAGCTTTCTTT

v_call: TRBV7-2
j_call: TRBJ2-1
d_call: TRBD2
clone_size: once
cdr3_aa: CASSPLAGKQFF
cdr3_nt: TGTGCCAGCAGCCCGTTAGCGGGAAAGCAGTTCTTC

v_call: TRBV7-6
j_call: TRBJ2-5
d_call: .
clone_size: .
cdr3_aa: CASSLQPGKTRETQYF
cdr3_nt: TGTGCCAGCAGCTTACAACCGGGAAAAACCCGAGAGACCCAGTACTTC

v_call: TRBV19
j_call: TRBJ2-2
d_call: .
clone_size: .
cdr3_aa: CASSSGSWEAGELFF
cdr3_nt: TGTGCCAGTAGTAGCGGTTCGTGGGAGGCCGGGGAGCTGTTTTTT

v_call: TRBV20-1
j_call: TRBJ2-1
d_call: TRBD1
clone_size: .
cdr3_aa: CSASLVPRGSSYNEQFF
cdr3_nt: TGCAGTGCTAGTTTAGTACCCAGGGGGAGCTCCTACAATGAGCAGTTCTTC

v_call: TRBV4-3
j_call: TRBJ2-3
d_call: TRBD2
clone_size: .
cdr3_aa: CASSQGQPHRGRAFCTDTQYF
cdr3_nt: TGCGCCAGCAGCCAAGGGCAACCCCATCGCGGGAGGGCCTTTTGCACAGATACGCAGTATTTT

v_call: TRBV9
j_call: TRBJ2-3
d_call: .
clone_size: .
cdr3_aa: CASRPAMYTQYF
cdr3_nt: TGTGCCAGCAGACCAGCGATGTATACGCAGTATTTT

v_call: TRBV3-1/TRBV3-2
j_call: TRBJ2-4
d_call: .
clone_size: .
cdr3_aa: CASSTRGRGAKNIQYF
cdr3_nt: TGTGCCAGCAGCACTCGAGGCAGGGGTGCCAAAAACATTCAGTACTTC

v_call: TRBV4-2
j_call: TRBJ2-1
d_call: TRBD2
clone_size: once
cdr3_aa: CASSHRLAGGPTQYNEQFF
cdr3_nt: TGTGCCAGCAGCCATCGACTAGCGGGGGGTCCCACCCAATACAATGAGCAGTTCTTC

v_call: TRBV19
j_call: TRBJ2-7
d_call: TRBD1
clone_size: .
cdr3_aa: CASSKRQGFNEQYF
cdr3_nt: TGTGCCAGTAGTAAAAGACAGGGATTCAACGAGCAGTACTTC

v_call: TRBV27
j_call: TRBJ1-1
d_call: .
clone_size: .
cdr3_aa: CASSPIRGSEAFF
cdr3_nt: TGTGCCAGCAGCCCCATCCGGGGAAGTGAAGCTTTCTTT

v_call: TRBV27
j_call: TRBJ2-7
d_call: TRBD1
clone_size: .
cdr3_aa: CASMGTGGLYEQYF
cdr3_nt: TGTGCCAGCATGGGGACAGGGGGACTTTACGAGCAGTACTTC

v_call: TRBV3-1/TRBV3-2
j_call: TRBJ1-3
d_call: .
clone_size: few
cdr3_aa: CASSLRAGNTIYF
cdr3_nt: TGTGCCAGCAGCCTGCGGGCTGGAAACACCATATATTTT

v_call: TRBV9
j_call: TRBJ1-2
d_call: TRBD1
clone_size: once
cdr3_aa: CASSPRQGAGYTF
cdr3_nt: TGTGCCAGCAGCCCTCGACAGGGGGCAGGCTACACCTTC

v_call: TRBV15
j_call: TRBJ1-5
d_call: .
clone_size: .
cdr3_aa: CATSNLGGGYQPQHF
cdr3_nt: TGTGCCACCAGCAACCTGGGAGGGGGGTATCAGCCCCAGCATTTT

v_call: TRBV5-1
j_call: TRBJ1-1
d_call: .
clone_size: .
cdr3_aa: CASSPRGDLSEAFF
cdr3_nt: TGCGCCAGCAGCCCCAGGGGCGATCTCTCTGAAGCTTTCTTT

v_call: TRBV24-1
j_call: TRBJ1-2
d_call: .
clone_size: once
cdr3_aa: CATSVPLRRDGYTF
cdr3_nt: TGTGCCACCAGTGTCCCTCTCCGTCGGGATGGCTACACCTTC

v_call: TRBV9
j_call: TRBJ1-3
d_call: TRBD1
clone_size: .
cdr3_aa: CASSGQGTGNTIYF
cdr3_nt: TGTGCCAGCAGCGGACAGGGTACTGGAAACACCATATATTTT

v_call: TRBV29-1
j_call: TRBJ1-1
d_call: .
clone_size: .
cdr3_aa: CSVNRARSEAFF
cdr3_nt: TGCAGCGTTAACAGGGCTCGCTCTGAAGCTTTCTTT

v_call: TRBV27
j_call: TRBJ1-6
d_call: TRBD1
clone_size: .
cdr3_aa: CASNAGQHNSPLHF
cdr3_nt: TGTGCCAGCAATGCGGGACAGCATAATTCACCCCTCCACTTT

v_call: TRBV15
j_call: TRBJ2-4
d_call: TRBD1
clone_size: .
cdr3_aa: CATSRVGQGQYF
cdr3_nt: TGTGCCACCAGCAGAGTAGGACAGGGTCAGTACTTC

v_call: TRBV4-3
j_call: TRBJ2-7
d_call: .
clone_size: .
cdr3_aa: CASSQDLGQNYEQYF
cdr3_nt: TGCGCCAGCAGCCAAGATCTTGGGCAGAACTACGAGCAGTACTTC

v_call: TRBV10-3
j_call: TRBJ1-2
d_call: TRBD1
clone_size: .
cdr3_aa: CAIRGDRNYGYTF
cdr3_nt: TGTGCCATCAGGGGGGACAGAAACTATGGCTACACCTTC

v_call: TRBV6-5
j_call: TRBJ1-3
d_call: TRBD1
clone_size: .
cdr3_aa: CASSRGLGNTIYF
cdr3_nt: TGTGCCAGCAGCAGGGGGCTAGGAAACACCATATATTTT

v_call: TRBV11-2
j_call: TRBJ1-4
d_call: .
clone_size: .
cdr3_aa: CASSLSRRTPKEKLFF
cdr3_nt: TGTGCCAGCAGCTTAAGCCGCCGGACACCCAAGGAAAAACTGTTTTTT

v_call: TRBV10-1
j_call: TRBJ1-6
d_call: .
clone_size: few
cdr3_aa: CASSESRTENSPLHF
cdr3_nt: TGCGCCAGCAGTGAATCCCGGACAGAGAATTCACCCCTCCACTTT

v_call: TRBV27
j_call: TRBJ1-4
d_call: .
clone_size: .
cdr3_aa: CASSLRENDGKLFF
cdr3_nt: TGTGCCAGCAGCTTAAGAGAAAATGATGGAAAACTGTTTTTT

v_call: TRBV12-3/TRBV12-4
j_call: TRBJ1-1
d_call: .
clone_size: once
cdr3_aa: CASSFSLNTEAFF
cdr3_nt: TGTGCCAGCAGTTTCTCCCTGAACACTGAAGCTTTCTTT

v_call: TRBV9
j_call: TRBJ1-5
d_call: .
clone_size: .
cdr3_aa: CASSVGANRDQPQHF
cdr3_nt: TGTGCCAGCAGCGTAGGGGCGAACAGGGATCAGCCCCAGCATTTT

v_call: TRBV15
j_call: TRBJ1-5
d_call: .
clone_size: .
cdr3_aa: CATSRSFQGRGRGQPQHF
cdr3_nt: TGTGCCACCAGCAGAAGTTTTCAGGGGAGGGGACGGGGTCAGCCCCAGCATTTT

v_call: TRBV7-2
j_call: TRBJ2-7
d_call: TRBD2
clone_size: .
cdr3_aa: CASSLTSGGTYEQYF
cdr3_nt: TGTGCCAGCAGCCTGACTAGCGGGGGGACCTACGAGCAGTACTTC

v_call: TRBV30
j_call: TRBJ1-6
d_call: .
clone_size: .
cdr3_aa: CAWTRTSPASNSPLHF
cdr3_nt: TGTGCCTGGACTAGGACAAGTCCGGCTTCTAATTCACCCCTCCACTTT